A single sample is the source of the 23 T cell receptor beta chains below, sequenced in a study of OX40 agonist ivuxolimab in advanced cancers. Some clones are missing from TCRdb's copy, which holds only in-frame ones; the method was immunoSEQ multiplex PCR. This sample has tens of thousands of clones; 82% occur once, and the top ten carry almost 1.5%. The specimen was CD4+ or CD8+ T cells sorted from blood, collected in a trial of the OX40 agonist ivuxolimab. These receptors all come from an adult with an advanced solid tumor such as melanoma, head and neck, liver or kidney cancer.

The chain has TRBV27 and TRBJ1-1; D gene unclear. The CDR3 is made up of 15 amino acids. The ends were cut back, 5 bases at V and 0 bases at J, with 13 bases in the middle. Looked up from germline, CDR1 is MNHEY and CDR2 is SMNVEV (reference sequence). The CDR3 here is CASSPLTKVNTEAFF. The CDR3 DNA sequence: TGTGCCAGCAGTCCCCTGACCAAAGTGAACACTGAAGCTTTCTTT.

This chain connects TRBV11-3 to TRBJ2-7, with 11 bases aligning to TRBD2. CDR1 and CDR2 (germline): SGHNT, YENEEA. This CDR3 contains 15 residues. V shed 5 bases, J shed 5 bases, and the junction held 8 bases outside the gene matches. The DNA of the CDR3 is TGTGCCAGCAGCCCTAATAGCGGGAGGGGCCACGAGCAGTACTTC. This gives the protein CASSPNSGRGHEQYF.

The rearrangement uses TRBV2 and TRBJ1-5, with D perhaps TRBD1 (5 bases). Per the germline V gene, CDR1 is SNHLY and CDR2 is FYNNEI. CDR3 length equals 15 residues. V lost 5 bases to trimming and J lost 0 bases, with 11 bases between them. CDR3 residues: CASSWTPDSNQPQHF. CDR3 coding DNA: TGTGCCAGCAGTTGGACACCTGATAGCAATCAGCCCCAGCATTTT.

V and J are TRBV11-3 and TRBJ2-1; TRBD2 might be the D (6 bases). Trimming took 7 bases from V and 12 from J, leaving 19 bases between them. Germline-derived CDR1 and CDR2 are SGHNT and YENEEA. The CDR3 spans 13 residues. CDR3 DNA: TGTGCCAGCACCAAAGCGGGTTCAGAGAGGCAGTTCTTC. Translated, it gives CASTKAGSERQFF.

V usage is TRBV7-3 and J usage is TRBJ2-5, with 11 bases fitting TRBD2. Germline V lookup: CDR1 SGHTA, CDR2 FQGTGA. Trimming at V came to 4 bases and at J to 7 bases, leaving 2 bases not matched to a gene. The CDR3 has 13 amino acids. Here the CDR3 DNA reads TGTGCCAGCAGCTCTACTAGCGGGGGGACCCAGTACTTC. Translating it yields CASSSTSGGTQYF.

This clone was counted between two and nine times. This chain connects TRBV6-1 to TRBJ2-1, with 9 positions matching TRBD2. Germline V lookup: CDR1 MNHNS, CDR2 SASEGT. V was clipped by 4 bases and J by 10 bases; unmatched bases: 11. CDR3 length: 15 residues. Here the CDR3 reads CASSAGKAGGPEQFF. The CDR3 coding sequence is TGTGCCAGCAGTGCGGGGAAGGCGGGAGGGCCGGAGCAGTTCTTC.

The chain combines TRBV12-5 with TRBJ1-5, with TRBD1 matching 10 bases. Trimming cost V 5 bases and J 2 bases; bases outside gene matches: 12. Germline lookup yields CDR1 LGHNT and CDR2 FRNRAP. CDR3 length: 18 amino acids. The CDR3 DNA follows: TGTGCTAGTGGTCCTTCCCCCGGGACAGGGGCCGGCAATCAGCCCCAGCATTTT. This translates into CASGPSPGTGAGNQPQHF.

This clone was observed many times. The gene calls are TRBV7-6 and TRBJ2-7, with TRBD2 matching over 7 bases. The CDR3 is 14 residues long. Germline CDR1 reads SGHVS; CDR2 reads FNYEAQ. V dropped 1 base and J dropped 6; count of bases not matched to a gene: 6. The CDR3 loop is CASSLGPSGGEQYF. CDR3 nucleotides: TGTGCCAGCAGCTTAGGACCCTCGGGAGGCGAGCAGTACTTC.

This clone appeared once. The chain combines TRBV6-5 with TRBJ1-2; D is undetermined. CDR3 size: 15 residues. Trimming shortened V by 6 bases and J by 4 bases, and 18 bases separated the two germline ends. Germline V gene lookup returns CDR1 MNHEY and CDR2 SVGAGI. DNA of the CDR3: TGTGCCAGCAGGGGCGCCGACGAGACCTTCTATGGCTACACCTTC. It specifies CASRGADETFYGYTF.

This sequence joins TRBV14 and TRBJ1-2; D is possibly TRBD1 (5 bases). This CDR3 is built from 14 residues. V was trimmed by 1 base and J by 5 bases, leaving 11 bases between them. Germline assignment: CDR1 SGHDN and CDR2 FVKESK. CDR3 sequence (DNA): TGTGCCAGCAGCCAAGTTGGGGGTTTTTATGGCTACACCTTC. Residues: CASSQVGGFYGYTF. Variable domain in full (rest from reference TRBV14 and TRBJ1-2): EAGVTQFPSHSVIEKGQTVTLRCDPISGHDNLYWYRRVMGKEIKFLLHFVKESKQDESGMPNNRFLAERTGGTYSTLKVQPAELEDSGVYFCASSQVGGFYGYTFGSGTRLTVV.

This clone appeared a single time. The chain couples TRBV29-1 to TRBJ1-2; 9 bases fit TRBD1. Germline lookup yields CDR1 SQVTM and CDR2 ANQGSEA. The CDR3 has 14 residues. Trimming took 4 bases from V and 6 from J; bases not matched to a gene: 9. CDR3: CSVAYTGGWDGYTF. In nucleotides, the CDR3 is TGCAGCGTTGCTTACACAGGGGGCTGGGATGGCTACACCTTC.

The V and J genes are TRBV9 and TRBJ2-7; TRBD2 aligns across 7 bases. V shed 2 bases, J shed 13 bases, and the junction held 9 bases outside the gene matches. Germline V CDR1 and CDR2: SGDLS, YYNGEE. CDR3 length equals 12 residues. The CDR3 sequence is CASSVPAGTIYF. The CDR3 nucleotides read TGTGCCAGCAGCGTGCCAGCCGGGACTATCTACTTC.

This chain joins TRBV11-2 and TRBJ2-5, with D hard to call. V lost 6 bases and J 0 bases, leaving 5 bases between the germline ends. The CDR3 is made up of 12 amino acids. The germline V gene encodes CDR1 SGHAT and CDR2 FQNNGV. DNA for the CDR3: TGTGCCAGCAGGACGGACCAAGAGACCCAGTACTTC. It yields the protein CASRTDQETQYF.

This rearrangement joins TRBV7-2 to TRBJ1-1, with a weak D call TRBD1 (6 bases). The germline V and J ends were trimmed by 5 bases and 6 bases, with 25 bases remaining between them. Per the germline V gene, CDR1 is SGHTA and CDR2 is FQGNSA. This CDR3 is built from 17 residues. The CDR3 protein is CASSLSRARLGASEAFF. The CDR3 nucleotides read TGTGCCAGCAGCCTCAGCCGCGCGAGGTTGGGGGCATCTGAAGCTTTCTTT.

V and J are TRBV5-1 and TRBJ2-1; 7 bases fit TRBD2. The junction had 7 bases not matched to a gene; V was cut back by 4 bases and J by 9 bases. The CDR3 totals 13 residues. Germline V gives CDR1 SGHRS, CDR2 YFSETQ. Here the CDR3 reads CASSGTKAFEQFF. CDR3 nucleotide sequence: TGCGCCAGCAGCGGGACTAAAGCGTTTGAGCAGTTCTTC.

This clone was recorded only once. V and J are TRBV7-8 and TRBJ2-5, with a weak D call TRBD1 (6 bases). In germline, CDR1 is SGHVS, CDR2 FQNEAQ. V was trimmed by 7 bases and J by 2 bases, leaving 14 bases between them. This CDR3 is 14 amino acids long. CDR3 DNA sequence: TGTGCCAGCAATAAGAACAGGGCTCAAGAGACCCAGTACTTC. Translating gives CASNKNRAQETQYF.

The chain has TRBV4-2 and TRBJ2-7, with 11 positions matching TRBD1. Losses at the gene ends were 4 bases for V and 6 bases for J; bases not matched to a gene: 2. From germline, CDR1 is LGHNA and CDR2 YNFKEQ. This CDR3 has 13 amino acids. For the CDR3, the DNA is TGTGCCAGCAGCCGGGACAGGGGGAGCGAGCAGTACTTC. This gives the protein CASSRDRGSEQYF.

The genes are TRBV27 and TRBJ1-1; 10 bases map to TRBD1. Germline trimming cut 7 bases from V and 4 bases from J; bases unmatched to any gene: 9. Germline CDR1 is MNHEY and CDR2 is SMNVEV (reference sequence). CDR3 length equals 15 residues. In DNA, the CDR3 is TGTGCCAGCATCAGACAGGGGGCAACGTCCACTGAAGCTTTCTTT. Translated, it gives CASIRQGATSTEAFF.

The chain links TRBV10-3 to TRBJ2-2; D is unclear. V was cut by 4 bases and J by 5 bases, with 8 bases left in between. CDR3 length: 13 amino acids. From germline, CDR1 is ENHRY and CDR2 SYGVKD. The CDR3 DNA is TGTGCCATCAGTGGACCTAGTACCGGGGAGCTGTTTTTT. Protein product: CAISGPSTGELFF.

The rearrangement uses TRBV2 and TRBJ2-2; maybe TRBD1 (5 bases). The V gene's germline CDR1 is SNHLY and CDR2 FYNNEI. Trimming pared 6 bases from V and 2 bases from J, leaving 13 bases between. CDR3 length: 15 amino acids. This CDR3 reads CASRVTDLNTGELFF. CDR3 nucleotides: TGTGCCAGCAGGGTGACAGACCTAAACACCGGGGAGCTGTTTTTT.

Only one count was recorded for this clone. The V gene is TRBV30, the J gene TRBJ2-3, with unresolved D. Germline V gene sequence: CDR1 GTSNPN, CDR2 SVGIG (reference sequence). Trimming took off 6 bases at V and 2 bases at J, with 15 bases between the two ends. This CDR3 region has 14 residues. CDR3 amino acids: CACGRQVDTDTQYF. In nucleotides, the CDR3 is TGTGCCTGTGGACGGCAGGTGGACACAGATACGCAGTATTTT.

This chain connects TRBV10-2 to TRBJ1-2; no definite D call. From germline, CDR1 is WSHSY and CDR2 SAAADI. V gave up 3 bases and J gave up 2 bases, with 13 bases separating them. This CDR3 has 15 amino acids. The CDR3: CASSERHHQNYGYTF. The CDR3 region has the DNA TGCGCCAGCAGTGAAAGACACCACCAGAACTATGGCTACACCTTC.

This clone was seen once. The CDR3: CASSFGVDTGELFF. The DNA for the CDR3 is TGTGCCAGCAGCTTTGGGGTGGACACCGGGGAGCTGTTTTTT. This chain joins TRBV7-2 and TRBJ2-2; D is unclear. The CDR3 contains 14 residues. Germline lookup yields CDR1 SGHTA and CDR2 FQGNSA. The ends were cut back, 3 bases at V and 3 bases at J, with 8 bases in the middle.